This T cell receptor (beta chain) was sequenced during a study of multiple sclerosis patients with progressive multifocal leukoencephalopathy (dated by TCRdb to the late 2010s). Background on the whole study: The study examined peripheral T and B cells of MS patients who developed PML (4 under natalizumab, 1 after alemtuzumab) and treated patients who did not. From before therapy, through 6 and 12 months, up to PML onset, two natalizumab-treated patients who later developed PML were tracked longitudinally. The goal of the study was to detect any JC virus-specific or public T-cell expansions that arose at the time of PML onset.

Per the germline V gene (reference sequence), SSHAT is the CDR1 and FNYEAQ is the CDR2. The CDR3 sequence holds 13 residues, the cysteine and phenylalanine included. The read is trimmed to its CDR3 DNA, 39 bases read in frame from base 1. Findings and caveats that apply to the study as a whole: Lower normalized Shannon entropy suggested less diverse TRB repertoires in most PML patients, whereas the natalizumab-treated controls showed values near 1. At the time PML developed, no common TRBV or TRBJ gene usage or preferential TRBV-TRBJ pairings were detected. Analysis was restricted to peripheral blood, although for natalizumab-associated PML, cerebrospinal fluid or brain lymphocytes might be more informative. Because of the small, descriptive cohort, whether findings reflect JC virus infection or general immunocompromise remained unclear. TRB clones with frequency above 0.5% were observed only in PML patients, but the clones expanded at PML onset were found to be already present before and during natalizumab therapy.

The time point label corresponds to: approximately 12 months of natalizumab therapy. The sample's treatment or condition label, in plain terms: on natalizumab therapy at sampling. The controls were several MS patients treated with natalizumab who did not develop PML and who were sampled longitudinally. Interferon beta had previously been received by all listed patients, and all PML patients were female. At 6 and 12 months of natalizumab therapy, T1 and T2 blood samples were collected, respectively. Isolation of peripheral blood mononuclear cells was performed by Ficoll-Hypaque density gradient centrifugation. As concerns this clone: This receptor's antigen is unknown. Mismatch with germline at one junction end may stem from a read error.

Amplification of TRB CDR3 regions from genomic DNA was performed at survey-level depth using the immunoSEQ two-step multiplex PCR. Synthetic inline TR CDR3 controls covering all V-J pairings were spiked into each PCR so that template counts could be estimated and amplification bias removed. Reads were processed so that amplification and sequencing bias were reduced, and quantification was performed against synthetic TR CDR3 analogs. The paper's processing steps were these. In ImmunoSEQ Analyzer, raw data were processed so that out-of-frame sequences and CDR3s with stop codons were removed, with gene names following IMGT nomenclature. Repertoire diversity was summarized as normalized Shannon entropy, defined as 1 minus Pielou's evenness. TRB sequences were treated as identical only when sharing V gene, J gene and CDR3. Public PML clonotypes were CDR3s shared by two or more PML-onset samples but absent earlier, in controls, and in public databases. Positional CDR3 amino acid composition was analyzed in Skylign with the observed count method. TCRdb provides this immuneACCESS table in a form limited to in-frame rearrangements. Some clones are lacking; in checked studies, under half of them reflect an unresolved V gene, and why the rest are absent is not known. The DNA was the basis for D and trimming; V, J and clone size are from that table. The sample table lists about 28,000 clones, almost 90% of them with a count of one. Approximately 1.2% of the sample is in the top ten clones.

The sequences come from PBMCs, collected from a patient treated with natalizumab. This clonotype was sampled from a human donor with multiple sclerosis. The V gene is TRBV7-7 and the J gene is TRBJ2-1; the D gene is perhaps TRBD1, from 6 matching bases. The encoded CDR3 is CASSQDGGAEQFF. In nucleotide form, the sequence is TGTGCTAGCAGCCAAGATGGGGGCGCGGAGCAGTTCTTC.